This TCR beta chain was retrieved from a study of blood T cell repertoires in COVID-19. Up to 2 weeks before entering the study, exposed participants had met a COVID-19 case. Clones were sequenced by immunoSEQ multiplex PCR, and TCRdb holds only the in-frame ones, with some missing. This sample has about 240,000 clones, with around four fifths found just once. The V gene's germline CDR1 is SGDLS and CDR2 YYNGEE. The CDR3 is made up of 14 amino acids. The J segment lost 2 bases and the V segment lost 0 bases, leaving 2 bases of the junction unmatched. The sample comprised PBMCs or T cells enriched from blood (not recorded which). The TCR sequence derives from a woman between 35 and 50 years old who had been exposed to COVID-19. The rearrangement joins TRBV9 to TRBJ2-7; TRBD1 agrees at 7 bases. CDR3 nucleotides: TGTGCCAGCAGCGTAGGGCAGGGGGCCTACGAGCAGTACTTC. Translating it yields CASSVGQGAYEQYF.